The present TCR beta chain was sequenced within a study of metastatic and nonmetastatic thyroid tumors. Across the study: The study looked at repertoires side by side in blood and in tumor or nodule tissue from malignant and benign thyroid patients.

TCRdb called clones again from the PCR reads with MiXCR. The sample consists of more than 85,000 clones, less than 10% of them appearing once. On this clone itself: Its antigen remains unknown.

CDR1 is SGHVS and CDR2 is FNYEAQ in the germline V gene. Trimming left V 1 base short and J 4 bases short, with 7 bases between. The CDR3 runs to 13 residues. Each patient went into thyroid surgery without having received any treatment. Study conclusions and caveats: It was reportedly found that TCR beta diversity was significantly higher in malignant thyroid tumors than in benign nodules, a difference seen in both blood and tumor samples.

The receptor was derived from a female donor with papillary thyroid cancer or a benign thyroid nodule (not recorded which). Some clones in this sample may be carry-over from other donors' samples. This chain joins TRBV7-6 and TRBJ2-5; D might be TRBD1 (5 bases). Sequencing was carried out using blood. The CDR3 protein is CASSLDGAETQYF. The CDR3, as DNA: TGTGCCAGCAGCTTAGATGGGGCAGAGACCCAGTACTTC.